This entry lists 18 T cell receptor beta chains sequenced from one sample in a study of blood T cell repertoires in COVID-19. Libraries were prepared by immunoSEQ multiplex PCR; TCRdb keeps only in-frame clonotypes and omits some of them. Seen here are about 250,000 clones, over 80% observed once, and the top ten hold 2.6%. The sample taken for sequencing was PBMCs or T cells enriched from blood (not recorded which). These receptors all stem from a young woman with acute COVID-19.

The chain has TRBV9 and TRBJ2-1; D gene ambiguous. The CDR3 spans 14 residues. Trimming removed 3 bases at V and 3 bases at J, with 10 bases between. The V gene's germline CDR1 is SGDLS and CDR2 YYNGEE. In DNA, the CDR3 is TGTGCCAGCAGCGCAAAACCCTACTACAATGAGCAGTTCTTC. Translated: CASSAKPYYNEQFF.

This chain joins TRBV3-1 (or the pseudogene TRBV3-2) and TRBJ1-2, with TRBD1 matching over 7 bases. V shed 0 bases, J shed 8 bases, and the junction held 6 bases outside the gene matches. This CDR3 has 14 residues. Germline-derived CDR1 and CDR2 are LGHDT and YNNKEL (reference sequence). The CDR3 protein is CASSQEGQPKGYTF. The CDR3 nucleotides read TGTGCCAGCAGCCAAGAGGGACAGCCTAAGGGCTACACCTTC.

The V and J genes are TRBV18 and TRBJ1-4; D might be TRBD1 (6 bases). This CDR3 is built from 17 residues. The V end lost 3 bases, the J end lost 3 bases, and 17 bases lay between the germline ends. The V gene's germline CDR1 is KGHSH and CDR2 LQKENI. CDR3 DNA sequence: TGTGCCAGCTCACCCCTTGCTGGACAGTCGCCTAATGAAAAACTGTTTTTT. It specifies CASSPLAGQSPNEKLFF.

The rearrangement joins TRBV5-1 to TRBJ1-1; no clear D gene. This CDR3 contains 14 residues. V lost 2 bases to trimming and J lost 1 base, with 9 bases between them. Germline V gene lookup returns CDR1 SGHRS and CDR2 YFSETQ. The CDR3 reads CASSFSRGNTEAFF. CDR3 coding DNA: TGCGCCAGCAGCTTTTCCCGGGGGAACACTGAAGCTTTCTTT.

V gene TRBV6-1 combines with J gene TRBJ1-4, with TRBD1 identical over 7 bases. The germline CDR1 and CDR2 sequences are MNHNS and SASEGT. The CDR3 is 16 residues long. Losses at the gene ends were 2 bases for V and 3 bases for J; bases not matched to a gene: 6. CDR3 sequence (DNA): TGTGCCAGCAGTGAATTAAGGGGGCGTGCTAATGAAAAACTGTTTTTT. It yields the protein CASSELRGRANEKLFF.

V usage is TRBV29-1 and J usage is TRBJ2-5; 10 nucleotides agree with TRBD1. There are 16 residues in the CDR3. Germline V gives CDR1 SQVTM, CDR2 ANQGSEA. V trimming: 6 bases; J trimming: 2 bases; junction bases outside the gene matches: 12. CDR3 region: CSVTGTGVPLQETQYF. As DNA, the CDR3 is TGCAGCGTAACCGGGACAGGGGTTCCCCTTCAAGAGACCCAGTACTTC.

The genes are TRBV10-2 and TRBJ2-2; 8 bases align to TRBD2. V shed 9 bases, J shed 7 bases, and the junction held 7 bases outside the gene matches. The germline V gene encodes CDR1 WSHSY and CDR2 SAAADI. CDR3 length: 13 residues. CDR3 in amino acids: CASLGLAGGELFF. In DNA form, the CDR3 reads TGCGCCAGTTTGGGCCTAGCGGGCGGGGAGCTGTTTTTT.

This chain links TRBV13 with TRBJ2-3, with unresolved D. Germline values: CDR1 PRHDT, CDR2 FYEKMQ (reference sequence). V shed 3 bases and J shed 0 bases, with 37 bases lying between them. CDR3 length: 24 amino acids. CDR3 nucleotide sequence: TGTGCCAGCAGCTTTCCAGGCACAACGCCCCAAGAGATTAAGAAGAGTCCGAGCACAGATACGCAGTATTTT. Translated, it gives CASSFPGTTPQEIKKSPSTDTQYF.

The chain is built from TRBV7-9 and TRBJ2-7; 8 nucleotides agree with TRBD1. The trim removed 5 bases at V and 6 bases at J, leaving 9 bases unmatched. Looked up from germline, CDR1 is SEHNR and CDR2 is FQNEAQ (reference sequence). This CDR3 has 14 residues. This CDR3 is CASSGPRRGLEQYF. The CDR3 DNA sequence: TGTGCCAGCAGCGGTCCGCGCAGGGGGCTCGAGCAGTACTTC.

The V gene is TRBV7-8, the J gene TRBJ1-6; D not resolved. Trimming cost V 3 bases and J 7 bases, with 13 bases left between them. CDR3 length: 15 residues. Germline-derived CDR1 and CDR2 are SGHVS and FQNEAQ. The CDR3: CASSFGGLPNSPLHF. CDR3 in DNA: TGTGCCAGCAGCTTTGGAGGGCTTCCCAATTCACCCCTCCACTTT.

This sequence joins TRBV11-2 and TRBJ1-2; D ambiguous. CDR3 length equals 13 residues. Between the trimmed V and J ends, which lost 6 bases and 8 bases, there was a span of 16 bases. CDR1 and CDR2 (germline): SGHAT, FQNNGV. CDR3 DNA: TGTGCCAGCAGTCCGGGGAGGGCCGAGGGCTACACCTTC. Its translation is CASSPGRAEGYTF.

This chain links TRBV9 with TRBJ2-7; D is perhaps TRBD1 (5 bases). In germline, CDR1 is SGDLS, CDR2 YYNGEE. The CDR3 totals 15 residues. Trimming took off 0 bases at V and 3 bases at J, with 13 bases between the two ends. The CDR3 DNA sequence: TGTGCCAGCAGCGTAGGGTCCGCAGGGAACTACGAGCAGTACTTC. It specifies CASSVGSAGNYEQYF.

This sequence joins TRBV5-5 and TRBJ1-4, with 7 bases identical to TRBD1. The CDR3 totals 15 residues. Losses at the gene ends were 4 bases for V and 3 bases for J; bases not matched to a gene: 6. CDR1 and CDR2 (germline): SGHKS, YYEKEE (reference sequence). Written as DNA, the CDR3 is TGTGCCAGCAGCCTGCAGGGGGAGGCTAATGAAAAACTGTTTTTT. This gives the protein CASSLQGEANEKLFF.

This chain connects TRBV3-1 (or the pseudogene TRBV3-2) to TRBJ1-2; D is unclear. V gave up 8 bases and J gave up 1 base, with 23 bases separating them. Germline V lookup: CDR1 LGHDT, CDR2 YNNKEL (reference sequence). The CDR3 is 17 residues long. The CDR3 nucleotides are TGTGCCAGCGGCCCCGGAGGGAGTACCCTCGTTAACTATGGCTACACCTTC. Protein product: CASGPGGSTLVNYGYTF.

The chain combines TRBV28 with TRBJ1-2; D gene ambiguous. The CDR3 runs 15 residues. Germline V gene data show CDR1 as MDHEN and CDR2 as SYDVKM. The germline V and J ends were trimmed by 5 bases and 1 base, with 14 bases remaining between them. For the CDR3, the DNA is TGTGCCAGCAGTACACAGATCGCCCTTAACTATGGCTACACCTTC. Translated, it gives CASSTQIALNYGYTF.

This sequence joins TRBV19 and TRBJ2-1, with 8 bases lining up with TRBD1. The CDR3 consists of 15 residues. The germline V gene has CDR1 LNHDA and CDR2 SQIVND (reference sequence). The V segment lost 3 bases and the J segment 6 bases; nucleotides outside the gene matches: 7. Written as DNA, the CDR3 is TGTGCCAGTAGTATTAGGGGACAGGCGGTCAATGAGCAGTTCTTC. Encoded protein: CASSIRGQAVNEQFF.

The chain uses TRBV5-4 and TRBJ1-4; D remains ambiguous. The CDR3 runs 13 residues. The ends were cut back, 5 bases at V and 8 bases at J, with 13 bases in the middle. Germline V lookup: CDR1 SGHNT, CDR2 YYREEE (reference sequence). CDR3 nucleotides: TGTGCCAGCAGTCCTGGGTCGAGGGAAAAACTGTTTTTT. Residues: CASSPGSREKLFF.

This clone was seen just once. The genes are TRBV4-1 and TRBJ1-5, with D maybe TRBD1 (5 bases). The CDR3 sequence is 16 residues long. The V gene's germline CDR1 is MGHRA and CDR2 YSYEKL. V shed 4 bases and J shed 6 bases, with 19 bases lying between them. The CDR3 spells CASSPASGGGGQPQHF. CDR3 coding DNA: TGCGCCAGCAGCCCAGCCAGCGGGGGAGGAGGTCAGCCCCAGCATTTT.